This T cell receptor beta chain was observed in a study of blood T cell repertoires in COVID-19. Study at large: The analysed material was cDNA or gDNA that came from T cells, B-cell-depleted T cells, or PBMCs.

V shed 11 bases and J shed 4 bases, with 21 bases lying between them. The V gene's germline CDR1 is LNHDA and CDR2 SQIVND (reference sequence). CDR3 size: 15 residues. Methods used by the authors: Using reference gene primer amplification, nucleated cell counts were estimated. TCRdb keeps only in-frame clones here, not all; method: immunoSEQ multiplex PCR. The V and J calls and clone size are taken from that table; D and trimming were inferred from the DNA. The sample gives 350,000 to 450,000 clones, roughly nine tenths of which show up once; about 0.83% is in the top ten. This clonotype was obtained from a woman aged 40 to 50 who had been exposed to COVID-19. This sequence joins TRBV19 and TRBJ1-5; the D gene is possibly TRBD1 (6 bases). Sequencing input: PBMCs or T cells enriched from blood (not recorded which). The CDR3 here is CASWEGKGQNQPQHF. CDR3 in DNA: TGTGCCTCCTGGGAGGGAAAGGGACAAAATCAGCCCCAGCATTTT.